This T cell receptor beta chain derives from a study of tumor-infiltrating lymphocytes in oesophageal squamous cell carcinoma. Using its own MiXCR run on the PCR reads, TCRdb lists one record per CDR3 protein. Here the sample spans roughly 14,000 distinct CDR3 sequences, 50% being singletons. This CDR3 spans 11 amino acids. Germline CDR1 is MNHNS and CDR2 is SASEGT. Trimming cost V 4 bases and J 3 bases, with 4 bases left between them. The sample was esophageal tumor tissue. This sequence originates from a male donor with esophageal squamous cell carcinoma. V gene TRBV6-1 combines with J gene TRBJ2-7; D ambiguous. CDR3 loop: CASSAYYEQYF. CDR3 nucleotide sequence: TGTGCCAGCAGTGCTTACTACGAGCAGTACTTC.